The 15 T cell receptor beta chains in this list originate from one sample, sequenced in a study of blood T cells in healthy people across ages. Then a second PCR, running roughly 7 to 11 cycles, was carried out with a sample-barcoded 5' primer and a J-beta primer mix. TCRdb re-called the 5' RACE reads through MiXCR, storing one row per CDR3 protein. This table has some 1.1 million distinct CDR3 sequences, about two fifths appearing once. Sample: blood. These receptors were taken from a man between 18 and 29 years old in good health.

This clonotype was detected only a few times. The chain is built from TRBV20-1 and TRBJ1-1; D is undetermined. The V and J ends lost 3 bases and 5 bases respectively, with 13 bases between them. Germline CDR1 and CDR2: DFQATT and SNEGSKA (reference sequence). The CDR3 has 13 residues. The CDR3 spells CSASPPPLTEAFF. In DNA form, the CDR3 reads TGCAGTGCTAGTCCCCCCCCGTTGACTGAAGCTTTCTTT.

V usage is TRBV11-1 and J usage is TRBJ2-5; no reliable D call. There are 12 residues in the CDR3. V lost 4 bases to trimming and J lost 7 bases, with 10 bases between them. Per the germline V gene, CDR1 is SGHAT and CDR2 is FQDESV (reference sequence). Here the CDR3 DNA reads TGTGCCAGCAGCTACCCGAAGGGGACCCAGTACTTC. Translation: CASSYPKGTQYF.

The chain couples TRBV20-1 to TRBJ1-2; D not certain. The V gene lost 6 bases and the J gene lost 8 bases, with 16 bases spanning the gap. Germline V gene sequence: CDR1 DFQATT, CDR2 SNEGSKA (reference sequence). This CDR3 contains 12 residues. The CDR3 sequence is CSAPTSSGGYTF. Here the CDR3 DNA reads TGCAGTGCCCCGACGTCGTCTGGGGGCTACACCTTC.

The rearrangement links TRBV5-1 to TRBJ1-1; possibly TRBD1 for D (5 bases). The V and J ends lost 3 bases and 4 bases respectively, with 13 bases between them. CDR1 SGHRS and CDR2 YFSETQ come from the germline V gene. The CDR3 is 14 amino acids. CDR3 bases: TGCGCCAGCAGCTCCCTACGCCAGGGCACTGAAGCTTTCTTT. Residues: CASSSLRQGTEAFF.

This clonotype was seen repeatedly, ten times or more. V usage is TRBV20-1 and J usage is TRBJ1-2, with D hard to call. The CDR3 is 13 amino acids. The germline CDR1 and CDR2 sequences are DFQATT and SNEGSKA (reference sequence). The germline V and J ends were trimmed by 6 bases and 4 bases, with 15 bases remaining between them. The CDR3 DNA reads TGCAGTGCGCGAGCAGTAAGCGCCTATGGCTACACCTTC. Its translation is CSARAVSAYGYTF.

This clonotype has just a few counts. The chain has TRBV14 and TRBJ2-1, with D perhaps TRBD1 (5 bases). Germline CDR1 and CDR2: SGHDN and FVKESK. The CDR3 contains 16 residues. Trimming took off 4 bases at V and 0 bases at J, with 13 bases between the two ends. CDR3 DNA sequence: TGTGCCAGCAGCCCAGGACATGCCGGCTCCTACAATGAGCAGTTCTTC. The encoded protein is CASSPGHAGSYNEQFF.

The rearrangement joins TRBV25-1 to TRBJ1-4; unclear D gene. CDR3 length: 14 residues. Germline CDR1 reads MGHDK; CDR2 reads SYGVNS. Trimming took off 2 bases at V and 5 bases at J, with 9 bases between the two ends. CDR3 sequence: CASSEPTPNEKLFF. For the CDR3, the DNA is TGTGCCAGCAGTGAACCAACACCCAATGAAAAACTGTTTTTT.

The genes are TRBV28 and TRBJ2-1; perhaps TRBD1 as D (6 bases). The CDR3 covers 14 residues. Trimming removed 7 bases at V and 9 bases at J, with 19 bases between. Per the germline V gene, CDR1 is MDHEN and CDR2 is SYDVKM. CDR3 residues: CASTALEQGSEQFF. CDR3 bases: TGTGCCAGCACCGCCCTTGAACAGGGAAGTGAGCAGTTCTTC.

The V gene is TRBV3-1, the J gene TRBJ1-4; D is unresolved. V was cut by 4 bases and J by 5 bases, with 14 bases left in between. The CDR3 runs 15 residues. Germline CDR1 and CDR2: LGHDT and YNNKEL (reference sequence). As DNA, the CDR3 is TGTGCCAGCAGCCCTGGAGGGCGCAGCAATGAAAAACTGTTTTTT. It specifies CASSPGGRSNEKLFF.

In this sample, this clonotype turned up a few times. The CDR3 nucleotides are TGTGCCAGCAGCTTAGCGTGGGGCGAGCAGTTCTTC. Encoded protein: CASSLAWGEQFF. J is TRBJ2-1 and V is TRBV7-6; a weak D match, TRBD1 (5 bases). Trimming left V 0 bases short and J 10 bases short, with 7 bases between. The CDR3 spans 12 residues. Germline loops: CDR1 SGHVS, CDR2 FNYEAQ.

This clonotype was counted only a few times. This sequence joins TRBV20-1 and TRBJ1-1; weak D call: TRBD1 (6 bases). Per germline, CDR1 DFQATT and CDR2 SNEGSKA (reference sequence). Trimming shortened V by 7 bases and J by 0 bases, and 15 bases separated the two germline ends. The CDR3 sequence is 14 residues long. The CDR3 DNA is TGCAGTGTTTCGGGGGGGCGCATGAACACTGAAGCTTTCTTT. It translates to CSVSGGRMNTEAFF.

The V call is TRBV27, the J call TRBJ2-5, with D unresolved. CDR1 and CDR2 (germline): MNHEY, SMNVEV (reference sequence). The CDR3 runs to 13 residues. Trimming removed 5 bases at V and 11 bases at J, with 18 bases between. The CDR3 here is CASSPGRVSEQYF. CDR3 DNA: TGTGCCAGCAGTCCCGGTCGCGTTTCGGAGCAGTACTTC.

In this sample, this clonotype turned up a few times. V gene TRBV20-1 combines with J gene TRBJ2-1, with D perhaps TRBD2 (5 bases). Trimming left V 0 bases short and J 10 bases short, with 16 bases between. CDR3 length equals 14 residues. The germline V gene encodes CDR1 DFQATT and CDR2 SNEGSKA (reference sequence). The CDR3 nucleotides read TGCAGTGCTAGAGATACTAGGTCGCTTGAGGAGCAGTTCTTC. It specifies CSARDTRSLEEQFF.

V is TRBV6-2 or TRBV6-3 and J is TRBJ1-5; D perhaps matches TRBD1 (5 bases). The germline gives CDR1 MNHEY, CDR2 SVGEGT. Trimming stripped 6 bases from V and 2 bases from J, with 11 bases between. This CDR3 is built from 14 residues. DNA for the CDR3: TGTGCCAGCAGGGGGGTTGGGGGCAATCAGCCCCAGCATTTT. Translated: CASRGVGGNQPQHF.

This clonotype was seen only once. V usage is TRBV29-1 and J usage is TRBJ1-1, with D perhaps TRBD1 (5 bases). The germline V and J ends were trimmed by 4 bases and 3 bases, with 9 bases remaining between them. The CDR3 length is 12 residues. CDR1 is SQVTM, CDR2 ANQGSEA, per germline. The CDR3 loop is CSVGGVYTEAFF. Written as DNA, the CDR3 is TGCAGCGTTGGAGGGGTTTACACTGAAGCTTTCTTT.